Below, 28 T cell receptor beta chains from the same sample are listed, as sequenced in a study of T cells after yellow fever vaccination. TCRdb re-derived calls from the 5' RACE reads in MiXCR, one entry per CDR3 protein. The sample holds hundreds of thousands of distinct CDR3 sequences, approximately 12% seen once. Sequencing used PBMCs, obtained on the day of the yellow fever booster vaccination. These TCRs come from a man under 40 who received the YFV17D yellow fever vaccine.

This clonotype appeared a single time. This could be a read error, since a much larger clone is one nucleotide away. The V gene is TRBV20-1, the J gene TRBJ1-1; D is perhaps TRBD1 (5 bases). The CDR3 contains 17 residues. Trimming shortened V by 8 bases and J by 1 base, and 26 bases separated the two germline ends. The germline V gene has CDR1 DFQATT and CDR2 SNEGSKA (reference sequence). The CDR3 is CSTLAITPQGPNTEAFF. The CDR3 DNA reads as TGCAGTACTCTTGCAATTACCCCTCAGGGACCGAACACTGAAGCTTTCTTT.

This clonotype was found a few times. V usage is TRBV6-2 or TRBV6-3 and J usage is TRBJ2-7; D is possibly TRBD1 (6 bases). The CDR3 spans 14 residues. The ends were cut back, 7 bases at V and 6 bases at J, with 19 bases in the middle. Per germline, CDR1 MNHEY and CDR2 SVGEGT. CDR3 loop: CASTSRGLGFEQYF. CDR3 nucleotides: TGTGCCAGCACCTCCAGGGGATTGGGGTTCGAGCAGTACTTC.

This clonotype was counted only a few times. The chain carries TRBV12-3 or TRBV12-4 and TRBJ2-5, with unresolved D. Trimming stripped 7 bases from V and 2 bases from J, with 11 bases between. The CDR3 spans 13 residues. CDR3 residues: CASTLRPQETQYF. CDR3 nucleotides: TGTGCCAGCACATTACGACCTCAAGAGACCCAGTACTTC.

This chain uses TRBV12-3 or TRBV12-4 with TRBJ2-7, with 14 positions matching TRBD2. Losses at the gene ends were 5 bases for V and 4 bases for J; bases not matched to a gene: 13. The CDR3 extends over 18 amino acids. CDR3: CASSPGTSGGDREYEQYF. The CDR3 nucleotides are TGTGCCAGCAGTCCCGGGACTAGCGGGGGCGATCGAGAGTACGAGCAGTACTTC.

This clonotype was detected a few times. This CDR3 is CASSGGRGSSYEQYF. The CDR3 DNA sequence: TGTGCCAGCAGTGGCGGACGGGGGAGCTCCTACGAGCAGTACTTC. V and J are TRBV7-2 and TRBJ2-7; D perhaps matches TRBD2 (6 bases). V dropped 6 bases and J dropped 0 bases, with 15 bases sitting between them. CDR1 SGHTA and CDR2 FQGNSA come from the germline V gene. This CDR3 is 15 amino acids long.

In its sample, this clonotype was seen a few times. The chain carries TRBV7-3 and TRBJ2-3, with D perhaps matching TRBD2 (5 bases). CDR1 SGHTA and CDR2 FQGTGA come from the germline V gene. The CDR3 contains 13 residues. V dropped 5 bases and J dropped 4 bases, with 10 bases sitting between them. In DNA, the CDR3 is TGTGCCAGCAGCAGAGGGTTTGCAGATACGCAGTATTTT. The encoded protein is CASSRGFADTQYF.

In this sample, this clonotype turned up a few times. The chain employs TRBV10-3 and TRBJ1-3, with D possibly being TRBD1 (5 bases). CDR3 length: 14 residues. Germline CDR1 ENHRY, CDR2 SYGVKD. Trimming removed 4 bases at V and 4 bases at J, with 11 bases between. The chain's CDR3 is CAISGAGLGNTIYF. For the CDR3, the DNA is TGTGCCATCAGTGGCGCAGGGCTCGGAAACACCATATATTTT.

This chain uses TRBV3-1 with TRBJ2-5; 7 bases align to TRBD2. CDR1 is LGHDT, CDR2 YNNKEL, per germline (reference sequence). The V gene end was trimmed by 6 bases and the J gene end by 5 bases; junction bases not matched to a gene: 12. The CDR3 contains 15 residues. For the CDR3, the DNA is TGTGCCAGCAGACCCTCGGGGGAGGGGTCGGAGACCCAGTACTTC. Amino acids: CASRPSGEGSETQYF.

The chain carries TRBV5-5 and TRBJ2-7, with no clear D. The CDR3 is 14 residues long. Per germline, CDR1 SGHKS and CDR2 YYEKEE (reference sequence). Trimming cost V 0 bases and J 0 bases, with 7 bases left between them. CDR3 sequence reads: CASSLDLHSYEQYF. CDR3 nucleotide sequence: TGTGCCAGCAGCTTGGACCTGCACTCCTACGAGCAGTACTTC.

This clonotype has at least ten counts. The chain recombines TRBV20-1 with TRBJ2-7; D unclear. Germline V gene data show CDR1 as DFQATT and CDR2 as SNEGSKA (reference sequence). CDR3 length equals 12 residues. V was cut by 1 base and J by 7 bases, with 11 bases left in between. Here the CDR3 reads CSARGLRGEQYF. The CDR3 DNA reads TGCAGTGCTAGAGGTCTGCGTGGTGAGCAGTACTTC.

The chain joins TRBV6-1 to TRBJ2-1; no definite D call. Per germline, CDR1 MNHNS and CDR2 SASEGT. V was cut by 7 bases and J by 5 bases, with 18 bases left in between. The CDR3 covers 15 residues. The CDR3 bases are TGTGCCAGCATCCCTCAGTTTGGCACCGACAATGAGCAGTTCTTC. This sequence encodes CASIPQFGTDNEQFF.

The CDR3 coding sequence is TGTGCCAGCAGCTTAGCCCGGCCCAATGAGCAGTTCTTC. The encoded protein is CASSLARPNEQFF. This chain joins TRBV7-2 and TRBJ2-1; no firm D call. Germline V lookup: CDR1 SGHTA, CDR2 FQGNSA. V was pared by 0 bases and J by 6 bases, with 6 bases between. This CDR3 has 13 amino acids.

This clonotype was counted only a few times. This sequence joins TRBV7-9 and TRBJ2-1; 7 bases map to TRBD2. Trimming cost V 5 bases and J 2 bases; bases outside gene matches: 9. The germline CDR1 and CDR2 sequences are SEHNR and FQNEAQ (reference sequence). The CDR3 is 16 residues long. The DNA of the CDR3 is TGTGCCAGCAGCCCCGCGGCGGGAGCAGCCTACAATGAGCAGTTCTTC. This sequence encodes CASSPAAGAAYNEQFF.

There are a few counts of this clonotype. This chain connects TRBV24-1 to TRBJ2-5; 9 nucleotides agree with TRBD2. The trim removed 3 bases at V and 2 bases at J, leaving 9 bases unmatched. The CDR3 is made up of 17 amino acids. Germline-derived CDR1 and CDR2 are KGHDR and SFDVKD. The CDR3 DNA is TGTGCCACCAGTGATCCGGGACTAGCCGGTTGGCAAGAGACCCAGTACTTC. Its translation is CATSDPGLAGWQETQYF.

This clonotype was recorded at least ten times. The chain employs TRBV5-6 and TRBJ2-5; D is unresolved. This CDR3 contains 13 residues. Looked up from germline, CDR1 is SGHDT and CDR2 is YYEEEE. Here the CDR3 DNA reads TGTGAAGGGCGAATCGAGCCCCAAGAGACCCAGTACTTC. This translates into CEGRIEPQETQYF.

The CDR3 bases are TGCAGTGCTAGAGACGAAAGAAAGGACACCTCGAACACTGAAGCTTTCTTT. Protein sequence: CSARDERKDTSNTEAFF. V is TRBV20-1 and J is TRBJ1-1; the D gene is possibly TRBD1 (5 bases). Looked up from germline, CDR1 is DFQATT and CDR2 is SNEGSKA (reference sequence). Trimming pared 0 bases from V and 1 base from J, leaving 18 bases between. The CDR3 has 17 amino acids.

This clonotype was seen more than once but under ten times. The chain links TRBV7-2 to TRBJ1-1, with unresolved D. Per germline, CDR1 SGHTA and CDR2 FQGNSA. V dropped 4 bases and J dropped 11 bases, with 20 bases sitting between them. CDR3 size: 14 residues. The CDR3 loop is CASSSGGGDWEAFF. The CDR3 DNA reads TGTGCCAGCAGCTCGGGCGGAGGAGATTGGGAGGCTTTCTTT.

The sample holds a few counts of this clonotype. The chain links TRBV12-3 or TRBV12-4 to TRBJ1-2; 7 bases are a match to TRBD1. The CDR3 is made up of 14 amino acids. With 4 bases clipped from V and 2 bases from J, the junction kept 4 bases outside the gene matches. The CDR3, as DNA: TGTGCCAGCAGTTCGGGACAGCTCAACTATGGCTACACCTTC. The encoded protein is CASSSGQLNYGYTF.

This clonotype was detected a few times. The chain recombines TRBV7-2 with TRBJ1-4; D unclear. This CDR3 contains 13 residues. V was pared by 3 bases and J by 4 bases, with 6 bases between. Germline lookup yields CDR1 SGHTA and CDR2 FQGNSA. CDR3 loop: CASSFTGNEKLFF. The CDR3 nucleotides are TGTGCCAGCAGCTTTACTGGTAATGAAAAACTGTTTTTT.

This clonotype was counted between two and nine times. DNA of the CDR3: TGTGCCAGCAGTGAATCAGGGCCAGGCCAGCCCCAGCATTTT. This translates into CASSESGPGQPQHF. V gene TRBV2 combines with J gene TRBJ1-5; D possibly corresponds to TRBD1 (5 bases). Germline CDR1 is SNHLY and CDR2 is FYNNEI. Trimming shortened V by 2 bases and J by 7 bases, and 12 bases separated the two germline ends. The CDR3 consists of 14 residues.

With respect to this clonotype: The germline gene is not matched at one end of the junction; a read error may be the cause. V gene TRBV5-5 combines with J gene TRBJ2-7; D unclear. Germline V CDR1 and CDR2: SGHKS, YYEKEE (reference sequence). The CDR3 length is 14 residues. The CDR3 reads CASSLRESSYEQHF. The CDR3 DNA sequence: TGTGCCAGCAGTTTACGCGAGAGCTCCTACGAGCAGCACTTC.

The CDR3 here is CASSPPPLAHEQFF. As DNA, the CDR3 is TGTGCCAGCAGCCCCCCCCCCCTAGCCCATGAGCAGTTCTTC. The chain combines TRBV13 with TRBJ2-1; D possibly corresponds to TRBD2 (5 bases). This CDR3 spans 14 amino acids. Trimming pared 5 bases from V and 8 bases from J, leaving 16 bases between. Per the germline V gene, CDR1 is PRHDT and CDR2 is FYEKMQ (reference sequence).

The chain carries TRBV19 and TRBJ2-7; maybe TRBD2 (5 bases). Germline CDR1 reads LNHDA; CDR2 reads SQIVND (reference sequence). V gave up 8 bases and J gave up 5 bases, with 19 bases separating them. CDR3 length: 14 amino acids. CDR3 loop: CASGDPIKRDEQYF. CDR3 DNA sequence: TGTGCCAGTGGTGACCCTATTAAGAGGGACGAGCAGTACTTC. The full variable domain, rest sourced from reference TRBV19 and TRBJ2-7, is DGGITQSPKYLFRKEGQNVTLSCEQNLNHDAMYWYRQDPGQGLRLIYYSQIVNDFQKGDIAEGYSVSREKKESFPLTVTSAQKNPTAFYLCASGDPIKRDEQYFGPGTRLTVT.

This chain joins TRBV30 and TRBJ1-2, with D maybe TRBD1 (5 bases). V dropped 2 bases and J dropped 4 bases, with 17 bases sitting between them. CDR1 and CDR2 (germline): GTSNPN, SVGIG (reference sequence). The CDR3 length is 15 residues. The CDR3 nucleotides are TGTGCCTGGAGTAAAGGCGGACTTGGGGGCTATGGCTACACCTTC. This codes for CAWSKGGLGGYGYTF. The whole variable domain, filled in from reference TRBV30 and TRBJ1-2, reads SQTIHQWPATLVQPVGSPLSLECTVEGTSNPNLYWYRQAAGRGLQLLFYSVGIGQISSEVPQNLSASRPQDRQFILSSKKLLLSDSGFYLCAWSKGGLGGYGYTFGSGTRLTVV.

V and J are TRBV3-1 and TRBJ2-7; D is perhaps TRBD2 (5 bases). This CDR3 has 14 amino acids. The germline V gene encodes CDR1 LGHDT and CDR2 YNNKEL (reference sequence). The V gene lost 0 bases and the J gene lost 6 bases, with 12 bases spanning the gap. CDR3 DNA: TGTGCCAGCAGCCAAGATGAGGGAACTAGCGAGCAGTACTTC. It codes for CASSQDEGTSEQYF.

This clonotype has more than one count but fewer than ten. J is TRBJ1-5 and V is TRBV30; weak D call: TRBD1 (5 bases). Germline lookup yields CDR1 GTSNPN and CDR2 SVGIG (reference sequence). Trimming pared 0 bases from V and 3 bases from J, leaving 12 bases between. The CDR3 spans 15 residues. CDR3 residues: CAWSVGELFNQPQHF. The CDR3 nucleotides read TGTGCCTGGAGTGTGGGGGAGCTGTTCAATCAGCCCCAGCATTTT.

The CDR3 loop is CASSFGHNEQFF. Here the CDR3 DNA reads TGTGCCAGCAGTTTTGGGCACAATGAGCAGTTCTTC. The genes are TRBV27 and TRBJ2-1; D remains ambiguous. Germline V gene sequence: CDR1 MNHEY, CDR2 SMNVEV (reference sequence). The length of the CDR3 is 12 residues. V was shortened by 3 bases and J by 5 bases, with 5 bases between the two germline ends.

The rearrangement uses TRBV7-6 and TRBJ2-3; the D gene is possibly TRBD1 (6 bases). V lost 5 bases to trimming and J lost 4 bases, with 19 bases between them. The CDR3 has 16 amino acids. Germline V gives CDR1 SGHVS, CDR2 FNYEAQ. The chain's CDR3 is CASSILREHRADTQYF. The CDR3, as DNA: TGTGCCAGCAGCATACTCAGGGAGCACAGGGCAGATACGCAGTATTTT. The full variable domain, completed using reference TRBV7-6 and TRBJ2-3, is GAGVSQSPRYKVTKRGQDVALRCDPISGHVSLYWYRQALGQGPEFLTYFNYEAQQDKSGLPNDRFSAERPEGSISTLTIQRTEQRDSAMYRCASSILREHRADTQYFGPGTRLTVL.